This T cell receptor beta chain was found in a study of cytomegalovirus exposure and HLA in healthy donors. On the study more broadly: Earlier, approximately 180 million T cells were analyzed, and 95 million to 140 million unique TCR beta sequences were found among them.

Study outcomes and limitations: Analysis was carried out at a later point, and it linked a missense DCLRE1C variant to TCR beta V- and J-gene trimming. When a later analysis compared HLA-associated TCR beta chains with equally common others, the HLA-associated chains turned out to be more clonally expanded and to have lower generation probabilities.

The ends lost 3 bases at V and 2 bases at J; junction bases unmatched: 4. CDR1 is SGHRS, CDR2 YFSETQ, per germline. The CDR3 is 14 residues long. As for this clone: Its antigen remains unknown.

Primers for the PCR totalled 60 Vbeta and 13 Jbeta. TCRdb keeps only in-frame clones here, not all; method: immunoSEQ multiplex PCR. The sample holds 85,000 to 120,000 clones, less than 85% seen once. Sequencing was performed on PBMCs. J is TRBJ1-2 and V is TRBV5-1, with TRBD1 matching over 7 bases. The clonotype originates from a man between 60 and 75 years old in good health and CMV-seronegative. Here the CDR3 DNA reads TGCGCCAGCAGCTCCGGGACAGAGAACTATGGCTACACCTTC. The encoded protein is CASSSGTENYGYTF.